The 32 T cell receptor beta chains in this list originate from one sample, sequenced in a study of CDR3 diversity in severe acne. TCRdb re-analysed the PCR reads in MiXCR, keeping a single row per CDR3 protein. The sample comprises around 83,000 distinct CDR3 sequences, around 47% of which are singletons, and around a tenth rests with the top ten. The material sequenced was blood. The receptors stem from a male donor with severe acne vulgaris.

V gene TRBV7-2 combines with J gene TRBJ2-1; the match to TRBD2 covers 13 bases. The CDR3 runs 17 residues. Germline V gene sequence: CDR1 SGHTA, CDR2 FQGNSA. The junction had 14 bases not matched to a gene; V was cut back by 6 bases and J by 9 bases. DNA of the CDR3: TGTGCCAGCAGAGGACTAGCGGGAGTCGGGGACCGTAGTGAGCAGTTCTTC. This codes for CASRGLAGVGDRSEQFF.

This clonotype was seen many times. V gene TRBV11-2 combines with J gene TRBJ2-1; 10 bases are shared with TRBD2. This CDR3 is built from 15 residues. Germline V CDR1 and CDR2: SGHAT, FQNNGV. The V segment lost 0 bases and the J segment 9 bases; nucleotides outside the gene matches: 5. The DNA of the CDR3 is TGTGCCAGCAGCTTAGATAACGCTAGCGGGGGTGAGCAGTTCTTC. It is translated as CASSLDNASGGEQFF.

In this sample, this clonotype is medium-sized. CDR3 loop: CATSGTREGAAKDRHSSEQFF. The CDR3, as DNA: TGTGCCACCAGCGGGACCCGGGAGGGAGCAGCAAAGGACCGTCATTCCAGTGAGCAGTTCTTC. V is TRBV24-1 and J is TRBJ2-1, with 8 nucleotides matching TRBD2. This CDR3 is built from 21 residues. The V and J ends lost 7 bases and 9 bases, in that order; junction bases with no gene match: 31. Per the germline V gene, CDR1 is KGHDR and CDR2 is SFDVKD.

The CDR3 region has the DNA TGTGCCAGCAGCTCCCGGGCCATCGGTGACAATGAGCAGTTCTTC. This encodes CASSSRAIGDNEQFF. The chain employs TRBV7-9 and TRBJ2-1; D not resolved. Germline CDR1 reads SEHNR; CDR2 reads FQNEAQ (reference sequence). V lost 4 bases and J 5 bases, leaving 15 bases between the germline ends. This CDR3 is built from 15 residues.

This chain connects TRBV5-1 to TRBJ2-1; 9 nucleotides match TRBD1. The CDR3 totals 15 residues. V was clipped by 0 bases and J by 4 bases; unmatched bases: 2. CDR1 SGHRS and CDR2 YFSETQ come from the germline V gene. As DNA, the CDR3 is TGCGCCAGCAGCTTGGGACAGGGGGTATACAATGAGCAGTTCTTC. Its translation is CASSLGQGVYNEQFF. Complete variable domain (other parts from reference TRBV5-1 and TRBJ2-1): KAGVTQTPRYLIKTRGQQVTLSCSPISGHRSVSWYQQTPGQGLQFLFEYFSETQRNKGNFPGRFSGRQFSNSRSEMNVSTLELGDSALYLCASSLGQGVYNEQFFGPGTRLTVL.

This clonotype was detected ten times or more. The rearrangement links TRBV6-5 to TRBJ1-1, with D possibly matching TRBD1 (5 bases). The germline V and J ends were trimmed by 2 bases and 1 base, with 11 bases remaining between them. Germline values: CDR1 MNHEY, CDR2 SVGAGI. This CDR3 has 15 amino acids. The CDR3 reads CASSYAGKANTEAFF. CDR3 DNA sequence: TGTGCCAGCAGTTACGCAGGGAAGGCGAACACTGAAGCTTTCTTT.

This clonotype was detected ten times or more. The rearrangement joins TRBV7-8 to TRBJ2-5, with 10 bases lining up with TRBD2. The CDR3 is 14 amino acids. Per the germline V gene, CDR1 is SGHVS and CDR2 is FQNEAQ. With V trimmed by 5 bases and J by 5 bases, 5 bases remained unmatched. The CDR3 region is CASSTGLAEETQYF. For the CDR3, the DNA is TGTGCCAGCAGCACAGGACTAGCGGAGGAGACCCAGTACTTC.

This clonotype was seen a single time. This chain joins TRBV15 and TRBJ2-3, with D unresolved. The CDR3 is 17 residues long. V was shortened by 0 bases and J by 2 bases, with 15 bases between the two germline ends. Germline values: CDR1 LNHNV, CDR2 YYDKDF (reference sequence). This chain's CDR3 is CATSRDRQTPITDTQYF. In nucleotides, the CDR3 is TGTGCCACCAGCAGAGATAGGCAGACCCCGATCACAGATACGCAGTATTTT.

Many counts were recorded for this clonotype. The gene calls are TRBV5-8 and TRBJ2-7; 12 positions agree with TRBD1. CDR1 and CDR2 from the germline V gene are SGHTS and YDEGEE. CDR3 length: 14 amino acids. The V and J ends lost 5 bases and 6 bases, in that order; junction bases with no gene match: 6. The DNA of the CDR3 is TGTGCCAGCAGAGACCGGGACAGGGGGCGCGAGCAGTACTTC. Translated, it gives CASRDRDRGREQYF.

The chain is built from TRBV7-6 and TRBJ2-6, with a tentative D call TRBD1 (5 bases). V lost 1 base and J lost 2, with 12 bases in between. CDR1 SGHVS and CDR2 FNYEAQ come from the germline V gene. The CDR3 has 17 residues. The CDR3 nucleotides are TGTGCCAGCAGCTTAGGTGTCAGGGCGACTGGGGCCAACGTCCTGACTTTC. Translated: CASSLGVRATGANVLTF.

Relative to its sample, this clonotype is medium-sized. The V gene is TRBV9, the J gene TRBJ2-7; D is tentatively TRBD1 or TRBD2 (5 bases each). The germline gives CDR1 SGDLS, CDR2 YYNGEE. Trimming cost V 4 bases and J 3 bases, with 14 bases left between them. The CDR3 covers 14 residues. For the CDR3, the DNA is TGTGCCAGCAGCCCGGGGACCAGTGGCTACGAGCAGTACTTC. Encoded protein: CASSPGTSGYEQYF. The variable domain in full, completed from reference TRBV9 and TRBJ2-7, reads DSGVTQTPKHLITATGQRVTLRCSPRSGDLSVYWYQQSLDQGLQFLIQYYNGEERAKGNILERFSAQQFPDLHSELNLSSLELGDSALYFCASSPGTSGYEQYFGPGTRLTVT.

The chain recombines TRBV4-1 with TRBJ1-5; D is possibly TRBD1 (5 bases). The V end was cut by 6 bases, the J end by 2 bases, with 17 bases between. This CDR3 comprises 16 residues. Germline V gene lookup returns CDR1 MGHRA and CDR2 YSYEKL. The CDR3 is CASSPGGARGNQPQHF. The CDR3 region has the DNA TGCGCCAGCAGTCCGGGCGGGGCGCGGGGCAATCAGCCCCAGCATTTT.

This chain joins TRBV7-6 and TRBJ2-5; 14 bases align to TRBD2. The CDR3 is made up of 19 amino acids. The germline gives CDR1 SGHVS, CDR2 FNYEAQ. The ends lost 1 base at V and 3 bases at J; junction bases unmatched: 10. In DNA, the CDR3 is TGTGCCAGCAGCTTAGACCCTCCGCGGACTAGCGGGAGGAAAGAGACCCAGTACTTC. Translated, it gives CASSLDPPRTSGRKETQYF.

Only one count was recorded for this clonotype. This sequence may be a read error, since a much larger clone differs from it by one base. The V gene is TRBV4-2, the J gene TRBJ2-3, with TRBD2 matching over 9 bases. Germline V gene sequence: CDR1 LGHNA, CDR2 YNFKEQ. This CDR3 region has 18 residues. The CDR3 is CASSQDPGSSGMTGTQYF. The DNA of the CDR3 is TGTGCCAGCAGCCAAGATCCGGGGTCTAGCGGGATGACAGGTACGCAGTATTTT.

This chain links TRBV24-1 with TRBJ2-7; D perhaps matches TRBD2 (6 bases). This CDR3 has 14 residues. Deletions cut 11 bases from V and 3 bases from J, with 19 bases between. From germline, CDR1 is KGHDR and CDR2 SFDVKD. The CDR3 region is CASSAGGGVYEQYF. As DNA, the CDR3 is TGTGCCAGCAGCGCAGGTGGCGGGGTCTACGAGCAGTACTTC.

This clonotype was recorded once. V gene TRBV25-1 combines with J gene TRBJ2-3, with 7 bases that match TRBD1. The CDR3 sequence is 16 residues long. J gave up 1 base and V 1 base, and 5 bases lay outside the gene matches. Germline-derived CDR1 and CDR2 are MGHDK and SYGVNS. This CDR3 reads CASSESGTVGTDTQYF. The CDR3 bases are TGTGCCAGCAGTGAATCAGGGACAGTAGGCACAGATACGCAGTATTTT.

This clonotype has only one observation. At one end the junction does not follow the germline gene, possibly because of a read error. The rearrangement joins TRBV4-1 to TRBJ1-1; D unclear. CDR3 length: 13 residues. From germline, CDR1 is MGHRA and CDR2 YSYEKL. The CDR3 region has the DNA TGCGCCAGCAGCCTGGACCCGAACACTGAAGCTCTCTTT. Protein: CASSLDPNTEALF.

The genes are TRBV11-2 and TRBJ2-5; D possibly corresponds to TRBD2 (6 bases). The V end lost 5 bases, the J end lost 2 bases, and 15 bases lay between the germline ends. Looked up from germline, CDR1 is SGHAT and CDR2 is FQNNGV. The CDR3 runs to 15 residues. The CDR3: CASSQDRRDQETQYF. The CDR3 region has the DNA TGTGCCAGCAGCCAAGATCGGCGGGATCAAGAGACCCAGTACTTC. The whole variable domain, remainder taken from reference TRBV11-2 and TRBJ2-5, is EAGVAQSPRYKIIEKRQSVAFWCNPISGHATLYWYQQILGQGPKLLIQFQNNGVVDDSQLPKDRFSAERLKGVDSTLKIQPAKLEDSAVYLCASSQDRRDQETQYFGPGTRLLVL.

About this clonotype itself: This sequence may be a read error, since a much larger clone differs from it by one base. V is TRBV29-1 and J is TRBJ1-5, with D perhaps TRBD1 (5 bases). Per the germline V gene, CDR1 is SQVTM and CDR2 is ANQGSEA. This CDR3 contains 15 residues. The CDR3 loop is CSAEESGLGNQPQHF. CDR3 in DNA: TGCAGCGCTGAAGAATCAGGGTTAGGCAATCAGCCCCAGCATTTT.

This clonotype was counted many times. V is TRBV20-1 and J is TRBJ2-1, with 9 bases identical to TRBD2. Trimming at V came to 5 bases and at J to 3 bases, leaving 2 bases not matched to a gene. The CDR3 contains 13 residues. CDR1 is DFQATT, CDR2 SNEGSKA, per germline (reference sequence). CDR3 sequence reads: CSAASGDYNEQFF. In DNA, the CDR3 is TGCAGTGCTGCTAGCGGGGACTACAATGAGCAGTTCTTC.

The chain joins TRBV19 to TRBJ1-1; maybe TRBD1 (5 bases). The CDR3 consists of 15 residues. V was cut by 4 bases and J by 5 bases, with 17 bases left in between. Germline-derived CDR1 and CDR2 are LNHDA and SQIVND (reference sequence). The CDR3 here is CASSNGGKAHTEAFF. The CDR3 coding sequence is TGTGCCAGTAGTAATGGGGGGAAAGCCCATACTGAAGCTTTCTTT.

This clonotype was seen repeatedly, ten times or more. This chain connects TRBV14 to TRBJ2-1; TRBD2 matches 10 bases. This CDR3 region has 17 residues. Germline CDR1 and CDR2: SGHDN and FVKESK. V shed 1 base, J shed 4 bases, and the junction held 7 bases outside the gene matches. CDR3 nucleotide sequence: TGTGCCAGCAGCCAAGGGACTAGCGGTTTTGGTTACAATGAGCAGTTCTTC. Its protein product is CASSQGTSGFGYNEQFF. Complete variable domain (other parts from reference TRBV14 and TRBJ2-1): EAGVTQFPSHSVIEKGQTVTLRCDPISGHDNLYWYRRVMGKEIKFLLHFVKESKQDESGMPNNRFLAERTGGTYSTLKVQPAELEDSGVYFCASSQGTSGFGYNEQFFGPGTRLTVL.

This clonotype counts as medium-sized. CDR3 bases: TGCAGCGTCCGGGACAGGGTAGGGTCACCCCTCCACTTT. It encodes CSVRDRVGSPLHF. V gene TRBV29-1 combines with J gene TRBJ1-6; 9 bases agree with TRBD1. The CDR3 loop spans 13 amino acids. Germline V gives CDR1 SQVTM, CDR2 ANQGSEA. V was pared by 6 bases and J by 10 bases, with 7 bases of the junction left unmatched.

Relative to its sample, this clonotype is medium-sized. The chain uses TRBV24-1 and TRBJ2-1; either TRBD1 or TRBD2 may fit D (6 bases each). V lost 0 bases and J lost 5, with 22 bases in between. The CDR3 extends over 19 amino acids. Germline values: CDR1 KGHDR, CDR2 SFDVKD. CDR3 sequence reads: CATSDLHKRGGPLDNEQFF. The DNA for the CDR3 is TGTGCCACCAGTGATTTGCATAAGAGAGGGGGGCCCCTTGACAATGAGCAGTTCTTC.

A remark on this clonotype: The germline gene is not matched at one end of the junction; a read error may be the cause. The CDR3 DNA reads TGTGCCACCAGTTCGATCGAGACTAGCGGGAATGATGAGCGGCTCTTC. Translation: CATSSIETSGNDERLF. The genes are TRBV24-1 and TRBJ2-1; TRBD2 matches at 11 bases. Germline V lookup: CDR1 KGHDR, CDR2 SFDVKD. The CDR3 length is 16 residues.

The rearrangement joins TRBV20-1 to TRBJ2-2; 8 nucleotides agree with TRBD1. Germline loops: CDR1 DFQATT, CDR2 SNEGSKA (reference sequence). V dropped 3 bases and J dropped 8; count of bases not matched to a gene: 2. The CDR3 is made up of 12 amino acids. CDR3: CSASWDRGELFF. DNA of the CDR3: TGCAGTGCTAGTTGGGACAGGGGGGAGCTGTTTTTT.

Written as DNA, the CDR3 is TGTGCCAGCAGGGGCAGCATGAACACTGAAGCTTTCTTT. This codes for CASRGSMNTEAFF. The chain couples TRBV3-1 to TRBJ1-1, with no clear D. CDR3 length: 13 amino acids. The V gene's germline CDR1 is LGHDT and CDR2 YNNKEL (reference sequence). V lost 6 bases and J 0 bases, leaving 8 bases between the germline ends.

This clonotype was observed at least ten times. The rearrangement uses TRBV5-1 and TRBJ2-3; 7 nucleotides agree with TRBD2. The CDR3 extends over 14 amino acids. V shed 1 base and J 1 base; nucleotides not matched to a gene: 0. Germline CDR1 and CDR2: SGHRS and YFSETQ. The CDR3 sequence is CASSLTSGTDTQYF. CDR3 bases: TGCGCCAGCAGCTTGACTAGCGGCACAGATACGCAGTATTTT. Full variable domain (remainder filled in from reference TRBV5-1 and TRBJ2-3): KAGVTQTPRYLIKTRGQQVTLSCSPISGHRSVSWYQQTPGQGLQFLFEYFSETQRNKGNFPGRFSGRQFSNSRSEMNVSTLELGDSALYLCASSLTSGTDTQYFGPGTRLTVL.

Turning to this clonotype: Possible read error: a much larger clone is one base away. Here the CDR3 reads CASSLAAFNEQFF. The CDR3 DNA follows: TGCGCCAGCAGCTTGGCGGCCTTTAATGAGCAGTTCTTC. The genes are TRBV5-1 and TRBJ2-1; D call uncertain. V was cut by 0 bases and J by 7 bases, with 8 bases left in between. This CDR3 is 13 amino acids long. Germline V lookup: CDR1 SGHRS, CDR2 YFSETQ.

V is TRBV29-1 and J is TRBJ2-6; TRBD1 is a possible D gene (6 bases). Per germline, CDR1 SQVTM and CDR2 ANQGSEA. V lost 2 bases, J lost 1 base, and 6 bases lay in between. This CDR3 has 14 amino acids. The CDR3 loop reads CSVETGSGANVLTF. CDR3 DNA sequence: TGCAGCGTTGAAACAGGGTCTGGGGCCAACGTCCTGACTTTC.

The chain employs TRBV7-9 and TRBJ2-3, with TRBD2 as a possible D gene (5 bases). Trimming took off 3 bases at V and 1 base at J, with 14 bases between the two ends. The germline V gene encodes CDR1 SEHNR and CDR2 FQNEAQ (reference sequence). The CDR3 runs 16 residues. The CDR3 sequence is CASSLVGVRGTDTQYF. CDR3 sequence (DNA): TGTGCCAGCAGCTTGGTTGGAGTGAGGGGCACAGATACGCAGTATTTT.

This clonotype was detected once. Since no conserved phenylalanine or tryptophan closes the CDR3, a read error is the likely cause. It is unclear where the CDR3 begins or ends on the DNA, so no DNA is shown, and the CDR3 is as TCRdb lists it. V and J are TRBV7-9 and TRBJ1-3. The CDR3 length is 8 residues, termini included. Germline CDR1 reads SEHNR; CDR2 reads FQNEAQ (reference sequence). The CDR3 sequence: CASSPGLA.